These 24 T cell receptor beta chains originate from one sample sequenced in a study of T cell repertoires in aging, cancer and after chemotherapy (dated by TCRdb to the late 2010s). This sample was sequenced with an Illumina MiSeq. Multiplex touch-down PCR with a mixed TRB-A/B primer pool was used to amplify rearranged TRB sequences covering the V, D and J segments. TCRdb reran the public reads through fastp at Q25 and MiXCR, keeping productive beta chains. For every CDR3 protein sequence, its rows merge into one entry that carries the most common genes and DNA. This sample comprises some 1,600 distinct CDR3 sequences, roughly 30% of them detected only once. Clones ranked in the top ten supply 33% of the sample. TCR beta rearrangements were amplified from genomic DNA isolated from peripheral blood, not from sorted cells or RNA. The sequencing input was blood. These TCRs come from a human donor with a solid tumor.

This clonotype is labeled as large. The chain links TRBV30 to TRBJ1-6; TRBD1 is a possible D gene (5 bases). From germline, CDR1 is GTSNPN and CDR2 SVGIG (reference sequence). V was trimmed by 0 bases and J by 13 bases, leaving 13 bases between them. This CDR3 region has 13 residues. Here the CDR3 DNA reads TGTGCCTGGAGTGTACAGGACGGTTTGCCCCTCCACTTT. As protein: CAWSVQDGLPLHF.

This clonotype was seen only a few times. The chain combines TRBV27 with TRBJ2-3; 8 bases line up with TRBD2. The CDR3 consists of 14 residues. V was clipped by 8 bases and J by 5 bases; unmatched bases: 9. The V gene's germline CDR1 is MNHEY and CDR2 SMNVEV (reference sequence). The CDR3 protein is CASSGGGAGDTQYF. DNA for the CDR3: TGTGCCAGCTCGGGGGGGGGTGCTGGAGATACGCAGTATTTT.

The count of this clonotype is one. The junction shows a germline mismatch at one end, possibly a read error. This sequence joins TRBV20-1 and TRBJ2-7; D uncertain. Germline CDR1 and CDR2: DFQATT and SNEGSKA (reference sequence). CDR3 size: 12 residues. The CDR3 nucleotides are TGCAGTGCTAGGGGCCCCAAGGACGAGAAGTACTTC. Encoded protein: CSARGPKDEKYF.

By proportion, this clonotype is medium-sized. The chain is built from TRBV7-6 and TRBJ1-1; 9 nucleotides agree with TRBD1. V shed 5 bases, J shed 0 bases, and the junction held 4 bases outside the gene matches. Looked up from germline, CDR1 is SGHVS and CDR2 is FNYEAQ. The CDR3 sequence is 15 residues long. CDR3: CASSLQGALNTEAFF. The DNA of the CDR3 is TGTGCCAGCAGCCTACAGGGGGCTCTGAACACTGAAGCTTTCTTT.

This clonotype was counted between two and nine times. CDR3 amino acids: CASIAGGPPYEQYF. CDR3 coding DNA: TGTGCCAGTATTGCGGGAGGGCCGCCCTACGAGCAGTACTTC. This rearrangement joins TRBV19 to TRBJ2-7; TRBD2 aligns across 9 bases. CDR3 length: 14 residues. The junction had 6 bases not matched to a gene; V was cut back by 7 bases and J by 2 bases. Per the germline V gene, CDR1 is LNHDA and CDR2 is SQIVND (reference sequence).

Within the sample, this clonotype is large. The chain employs TRBV6-5 and TRBJ2-7; possible D gene TRBD1, 5 bases. Germline assignment: CDR1 MNHEY and CDR2 SVGAGI. V lost 4 bases to trimming and J lost 5 bases, with 15 bases between them. The CDR3 extends over 14 amino acids. The CDR3 here is CASSFRRGIDEQYF. The DNA for the CDR3 is TGTGCCAGCAGTTTCCGTAGGGGAATCGACGAGCAGTACTTC.

This clonotype was observed a handful of times. The DNA for the CDR3 is TGTGCCAGCAGCTCGCAGGGGGCGGCTAATGAAAAACTGTTTTTT. This sequence encodes CASSSQGAANEKLFF. The gene calls are TRBV7-2 and TRBJ1-4; 8 nucleotides match TRBD1. CDR1 SGHTA and CDR2 FQGNSA come from the germline V gene. The trim removed 4 bases at V and 3 bases at J, leaving 4 bases unmatched. There are 15 residues in the CDR3. The complete variable domain, with remaining parts taken from reference TRBV7-2 and TRBJ1-4, reads GAGVSQSPSNKVTEKGKDVELRCDPISGHTALYWYRQSLGQGLEFLIYFQGNSAPDKSGLPSDRFSAERTGGSVSTLTIQRTQQEDSAVYLCASSSQGAANEKLFFGSGTQLSVL.

A remark on this clonotype: A read error may explain this, as a much larger clone is one base away. This rearrangement joins TRBV5-6 to TRBJ2-1, with D perhaps TRBD2 (5 bases). From germline, CDR1 is SGHDT and CDR2 YYEEEE. This CDR3 comprises 17 residues. The CDR3 here is CASSPVIRPADYNEQLF. The CDR3 DNA sequence: TGTGCCAGCAGCCCGGTAATACGACCAGCTGACTACAATGAGCAGTTGTTC.

The CDR3 DNA reads as TGTGCCAGCAGCTTGGGCGATTGGTTAGGGGCAACTAATGAAAAACTGTTTTTT. It translates to CASSLGDWLGATNEKLFF. The J gene is TRBJ1-4, the V gene TRBV7-2, with a weak D call TRBD1 (5 bases). Germline V CDR1 and CDR2: SGHTA, FQGNSA. The V end lost 3 bases, the J end lost 0 bases, and 17 bases lay between the germline ends. The CDR3 runs to 18 residues.

The V call is TRBV4-2, the J call TRBJ1-4; 9 nucleotides align to TRBD1. The CDR3 is 14 amino acids. The V segment lost 5 bases and the J segment 5 bases; nucleotides outside the gene matches: 3. CDR1 is LGHNA and CDR2 is YNFKEQ in the germline V gene. The DNA for the CDR3 is TGTGCCAGCAGCACCGGGACAGGGAATGAAAAACTGTTTTTT. Protein product: CASSTGTGNEKLFF.

This clonotype is classed as medium-sized. The genes are TRBV10-3 and TRBJ1-2, with D hard to call. This CDR3 spans 13 amino acids. From germline, CDR1 is ENHRY and CDR2 SYGVKD. The germline V and J ends were trimmed by 2 bases and 0 bases, with 4 bases remaining between them. The CDR3 loop is CAISERANYGYTF. The DNA for the CDR3 is TGTGCCATCAGTGAGAGGGCTAACTATGGCTACACCTTC.

In this sample, this clonotype is medium-sized (0.01 to 0.1%). The V and J genes are TRBV5-4 and TRBJ2-6, with TRBD1 matching 11 bases. Looked up from germline, CDR1 is SGHNT and CDR2 is YYREEE (reference sequence). V lost 2 bases and J lost 1; bases outside the gene matches: 2. The CDR3 totals 17 residues. The CDR3 DNA sequence: TGTGCCAGCAGCTTCCGGGACAGGGGGTCTGGGGCCAACGTCCTGACTTTC. Protein product: CASSFRDRGSGANVLTF.

Points on this clonotype: This may stem from a read error, because a much larger clone lies one nucleotide away. J is TRBJ1-2 and V is TRBV6-1; D not resolved. The germline V gene has CDR1 MNHNS and CDR2 SASEGT. The CDR3 length is 16 residues. V was cut by 10 bases and J by 0 bases, with 21 bases left in between. The CDR3 reads CATKQGEGTANYGYTF. For the CDR3, the DNA is TGTGCCACCAAACAAGGAGAGGGTACGGCTAACTATGGCTACACCTTC.

This chain links TRBV20-1 with TRBJ2-1; D could derive from TRBD1 or TRBD2 (6 bases each). The CDR3 loop spans 13 amino acids. Per germline, CDR1 DFQATT and CDR2 SNEGSKA (reference sequence). Trimming left V 6 bases short and J 7 bases short, with 16 bases between. Written as DNA, the CDR3 is TGCAGTGCACGGAGGGGGGAATGGAATGAGCAGTTCTTC. Translated, it gives CSARRGEWNEQFF.

The rearrangement joins TRBV6-5 to TRBJ2-7; 11 nucleotides line up with TRBD2. The CDR3 has 15 residues. Germline lookup yields CDR1 MNHEY and CDR2 SVGAGI. J was trimmed by 6 bases and V by 0 bases; bases with no gene match: 4. This CDR3 is CASSYSKLAGAEQYF. CDR3 sequence (DNA): TGTGCCAGCAGTTACTCGAAACTAGCGGGAGCCGAGCAGTACTTC.

Relative to its sample, this clonotype is medium-sized. J is TRBJ2-7 and V is TRBV12-3 or TRBV12-4, with no clear D. Trimming took off 1 base at V and 7 bases at J, with 8 bases between the two ends. The length of the CDR3 is 12 residues. The DNA of the CDR3 is TGTGCCAGCAGTTTAGAAGTCGCTGAGCAGTACTTC. Translating it yields CASSLEVAEQYF.

Only a few counts were recorded for this clonotype. This chain connects TRBV5-1 to TRBJ2-5; the match to TRBD2 covers 7 bases. The length of the CDR3 is 14 residues. In germline, CDR1 is SGHRS, CDR2 YFSETQ. V shed 3 bases and J 5 bases; nucleotides not matched to a gene: 7. The CDR3 region is CASSSGGGMETQYF. The CDR3, as DNA: TGCGCCAGCAGCTCGGGGGGAGGAATGGAGACCCAGTACTTC.

This clonotype qualifies as medium-sized. The chain carries TRBV11-1 and TRBJ1-1, with 10 positions matching TRBD1. This CDR3 contains 15 residues. V lost 5 bases, J lost 7 bases, and 10 bases stayed unmatched. The germline V gene encodes CDR1 SGHAT and CDR2 FQDESV (reference sequence). CDR3 in amino acids: CASSQTGGGLFEAFF. CDR3 DNA sequence: TGTGCCAGCAGCCAGACAGGGGGCGGCTTATTTGAAGCTTTCTTT.

This clonotype is labeled large. V is TRBV13 and J is TRBJ2-5, with 11 bases aligning to TRBD2. Trimming removed 3 bases from V and 2 bases from J; junction bases left unmatched: 8. CDR1 and CDR2 (germline): PRHDT, FYEKMQ (reference sequence). This CDR3 is 17 amino acids long. CDR3 amino acids: CASSFLASGGRQETQYF. The DNA for the CDR3 is TGTGCCAGCAGCTTCCTAGCTAGCGGGGGGCGACAAGAGACCCAGTACTTC. The variable domain in full, with the rest retrieved from reference TRBV13 and TRBJ2-5, is AAGVIQSPRHLIKEKRETATLKCYPIPRHDTVYWYQQGPGQDPQFLISFYEKMQSDKGSIPDRFSAQQFSDYHSELNMSSLELGDSALYFCASSFLASGGRQETQYFGPGTRLLVL.

The chain couples TRBV19 to TRBJ1-1; no reliable D call. Germline CDR1 LNHDA, CDR2 SQIVND (reference sequence). This CDR3 is built from 16 residues. V was clipped by 1 base and J by 4 bases, with 16 bases between them. DNA of the CDR3: TGTGCCAGTAGTATAGGTTTGGGCCAGTGGATCACTGAAGCTTTCTTT. It yields the protein CASSIGLGQWITEAFF.

Relative to its sample, this clonotype is medium-sized. The chain links TRBV6-4 to TRBJ1-5, with TRBD1 matching over 11 bases. This CDR3 is 14 amino acids long. The V segment lost 3 bases and the J segment 7 bases; nucleotides outside the gene matches: 2. The germline V gene encodes CDR1 MRHNA and CDR2 SNTAGT. The CDR3 here is CASSEDRGPQPQHF. The CDR3 nucleotides are TGTGCCAGCAGTGAGGACAGGGGGCCACAGCCCCAGCATTTT.

The V and J genes are TRBV19 and TRBJ2-1; tentative D call: TRBD2 (6 bases). CDR3 size: 15 residues. Trimming shortened V by 1 base and J by 4 bases, and 11 bases separated the two germline ends. Germline CDR1 LNHDA, CDR2 SQIVND (reference sequence). The CDR3 bases are TGTGCCAGTAGTATAGCTGCGGGGTCATACAATGAGCAGTTCTTC. Its protein product is CASSIAAGSYNEQFF.

The V gene is TRBV12-3 or TRBV12-4, the J gene TRBJ2-1; 12 nucleotides match TRBD2. The CDR3 runs to 16 residues. V lost 2 bases and J lost 6; bases outside the gene matches: 5. CDR3 DNA: TGTGCCAGCAGTTTACGAGCTAGCGGGGGGGCCAATGAGCAGTTCTTC. This translates into CASSLRASGGANEQFF.

The chain is built from TRBV7-2 and TRBJ2-7; 7 bases line up with TRBD1. The CDR3 sequence is 14 residues long. CDR1 and CDR2 (germline): SGHTA, FQGNSA. J gave up 7 bases and V 4 bases, and 10 bases lay outside the gene matches. CDR3 loop: CASSSQGPLGEQYF. The CDR3 DNA sequence: TGTGCCAGCAGCTCACAGGGGCCCTTAGGGGAGCAGTACTTC.